This T cell receptor (beta chain) was identified during a study of cytomegalovirus exposure and HLA in healthy donors. Across the whole study: Earlier work reported 100 million or so unique TCR beta sequences from about 200 million T cells. Whole-study findings and limits: With DRB1 most and HLA-C fewest, TCR association rates differed between HLA loci in a later analysis. Immune exposure information comprised only CMV serostatus.

The table lists this clone with a few counts. What it binds is unknown. PCR involved 60 Vbeta and 13 Jbeta primers. Assay: immunoSEQ multiplex PCR; the TCRdb copy retains only in-frame clones and omits some. Here the sample spans about 150,000 clones, 75% to 85% being singletons. Germline loops: CDR1 LNHNV, CDR2 YYDKDF (reference sequence). The CDR3 is 15 residues long. V gave up 5 bases and J gave up 4 bases, with 15 bases separating them. The sequence was obtained from a human donor in good health. The sample was PBMCs. The rearrangement joins TRBV15 to TRBJ1-5; the D gene is possibly TRBD1 (5 bases). The CDR3 protein is CATSPQGLSNQPQHF. CDR3 in DNA: TGTGCCACCAGCCCGCAGGGTCTCTCAAATCAGCCCCAGCATTTT.